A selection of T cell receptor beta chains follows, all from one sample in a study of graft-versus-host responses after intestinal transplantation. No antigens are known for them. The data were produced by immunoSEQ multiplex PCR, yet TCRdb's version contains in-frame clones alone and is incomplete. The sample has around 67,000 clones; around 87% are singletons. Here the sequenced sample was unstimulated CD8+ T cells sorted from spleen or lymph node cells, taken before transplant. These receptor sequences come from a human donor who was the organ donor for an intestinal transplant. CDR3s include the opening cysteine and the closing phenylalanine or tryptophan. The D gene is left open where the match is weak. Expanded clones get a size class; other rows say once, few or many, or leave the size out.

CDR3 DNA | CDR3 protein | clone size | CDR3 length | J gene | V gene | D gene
TGTGCCAGCGGGCTCATGGGACTACTCAATGAGCAGTTCTTC | CASGLMGLLNEQFF | - | 14 | TRBJ2-1 | TRBV7-9 | TRBD2
TGTGCCAGCAGCTTAGTAGGCAGGCCTGCAACTAATGAAAAACTGTTTTTT | CASSLVGRPATNEKLFF | - | 17 | TRBJ1-4 | TRBV7-9 | -
TGTGCCAGCAGTAATCAGGGTATTAGCAATCAGCCCCAGCATTTT | CASSNQGISNQPQHF | - | 15 | TRBJ1-5 | TRBV7-3 | -
TGTGCCAGTAGTATGTCCATGAACACTGAAGCTTTCTTT | CASSMSMNTEAFF | few | 13 | TRBJ1-1 | TRBV19 | -
TGTGCCAGCAGCTTGGGACAGGACATCTACAATGAGCAGTTCTTC | CASSLGQDIYNEQFF | - | 15 | TRBJ2-1 | TRBV7-3 | TRBD1
TGTGCCAGCAGTTACTCGATATTGGGCTTCGGAGGCTACACCTTC | CASSYSILGFGGYTF | - | 15 | TRBJ1-2 | TRBV6-5 | -
TGTGCCAGCAGTGAGTGGGGGGAAGAAGTCGGTGAGCAGTTCTTC | CASSEWGEEVGEQFF | - | 15 | TRBJ2-1 | TRBV6-1 | -
TGCGCCAGCAGGGCCATCGACAGGGAGGATGGCTACACCTTC | CASRAIDREDGYTF | - | 14 | TRBJ1-2 | TRBV5-1 | TRBD1
TGTGCCATCAGTGAGTCGGGACAGGGGGCGGGTCAGCCCCAGCATTTT | CAISESGQGAGQPQHF | - | 16 | TRBJ1-5 | TRBV10-3 | TRBD1
TGTGCCAGCAGCACACCACGGAGATATGGCTACACCTTC | CASSTPRRYGYTF | - | 13 | TRBJ1-2 | TRBV7-8 | -
TGTGCCAGCAGTGACTCTAGCGGGGGGGCCACAGATACGCAGTATTTT | CASSDSSGGATDTQYF | few | 16 | TRBJ2-3 | TRBV6-4 | TRBD2
TGTGCCGCTGGGGCGGCCGGGGAGCTGTTTTTT | CAAGAAGELFF | - | 11 | TRBJ2-2 | TRBV6-5 | -
TGCAGCGTTGCCCAGGCTAGCGGGGGTTACAATGAGCAGTTCTTC | CSVAQASGGYNEQFF | - | 15 | TRBJ2-1 | TRBV29-1 | TRBD2
TGTGCCATCAGTGAGTCGGCTAGCGGGGGGGCAAGCACAGATACGCAGTATTTT | CAISESASGGASTDTQYF | - | 18 | TRBJ2-3 | TRBV10-3 | TRBD2
TGTGCCAGTAGTATAATAGCGAATGAGCAGTTCTTC | CASSIIANEQFF | - | 12 | TRBJ2-1 | TRBV19 | -
TGTGCCAGCAGTTTGACGGACAGGGCATACTATGGCTACACCTTC | CASSLTDRAYYGYTF | - | 15 | TRBJ1-2 | TRBV28 | TRBD1
TGTGCCATCAACACTACAGGTTACAATTCACCCCTCCACTTT | CAINTTGYNSPLHF | - | 14 | TRBJ1-6 | TRBV10-3 | -
TGTGCCAGCAGTGACTCAAAGGGGGCAGATACGCAGTATTTT | CASSDSKGADTQYF | - | 14 | TRBJ2-3 | TRBV6-4 | -
TGCGCCAGCAGCCAAGAGGTCAGGGTTGGGGAGCTGTTTTTT | CASSQEVRVGELFF | - | 14 | TRBJ2-2 | TRBV4-1 | -
TGCGCCAGCAGCTTGAAGTGGGACAGGGCCTACAATGAGCAGTTCTTC | CASSLKWDRAYNEQFF | - | 16 | TRBJ2-1 | TRBV5-1 | TRBD1
TGTGCCAGCAGTTTGTCGGGACTAGCGGGGCTAGATACGCAGTATTTT | CASSLSGLAGLDTQYF | - | 16 | TRBJ2-3 | TRBV9 | TRBD2
TGTGCCAGCAGTTACGGAGGAGACAATGAGCAGTTCTTC | CASSYGGDNEQFF | - | 13 | TRBJ2-1 | TRBV6-5 | -
TGTGCCAGCAGCTTGTTGGAAGGGGATTCCTACAATGAGCAGTTCTTC | CASSLLEGDSYNEQFF | - | 16 | TRBJ2-1 | TRBV5-4 | -
TGTGCCAGCAGTGTTCCGACAGGGGGCGAGGGGGTTGACAAGAGCTCCTATAATTCACCCCTCCACTTT | CASSVPTGGEGVDKSSYNSPLHF | - | 23 | TRBJ1-6 | TRBV2 | TRBD1
TGTGCCAGCCGTGGGACTAACCAAGAGACCCAGTACTTC | CASRGTNQETQYF | - | 13 | TRBJ2-5 | TRBV11-2 | TRBD2
TGTGCCAGCAGCTCCGACTCAAGCTATAGCAATCAGCCCCAGCATTTT | CASSSDSSYSNQPQHF | - | 16 | TRBJ1-5 | TRBV7-9 | -
TGTGCCACCAGCAGTCTTTATGAACAGGGCTATGGCTACACCTTC | CATSSLYEQGYGYTF | - | 15 | TRBJ1-2 | TRBV15 | -
TGTGCCAGTAGTACAGGGCTTCGCAATGAGCAGTTCTTC | CASSTGLRNEQFF | - | 13 | TRBJ2-1 | TRBV19 | -
TGCGCCAGCAGCCAATTAGGGGAACTGTTTTTT | CASSQLGELFF | - | 11 | TRBJ1-4 | TRBV4-1 | -
TGTGCCAGCAGTTACCAGGGTTCTGGGGCCAACGTCCTGACTTTC | CASSYQGSGANVLTF | - | 15 | TRBJ2-6 | TRBV6-5 | -
TGTGCCAGCAGCCAAGGGCGGGGTCAGCCCCAGCATTTT | CASSQGRGQPQHF | - | 13 | TRBJ1-5 | TRBV14 | -
TGTGCCAGCAGCCAAGAGGCGGACAGGGGGCCCGGGGAGCTGTTTTTT | CASSQEADRGPGELFF | few | 16 | TRBJ2-2 | TRBV4-2 | TRBD1
TGTGCCAGCAGCTATACTATAGCGGGTTACAATGAGCAGTTCTTC | CASSYTIAGYNEQFF | - | 15 | TRBJ2-1 | TRBV7-2 | TRBD2
TGTGCCAGCAGTGAAGCCGGAGGGGGCGGCTCACCCCTCCACTTT | CASSEAGGGGSPLHF | - | 15 | TRBJ1-6 | TRBV6-1 | TRBD1
TGTGCCAGCAGTGAAAGAGTAGAAGAGACCCAGTACTTC | CASSERVEETQYF | - | 13 | TRBJ2-5 | TRBV2 | -